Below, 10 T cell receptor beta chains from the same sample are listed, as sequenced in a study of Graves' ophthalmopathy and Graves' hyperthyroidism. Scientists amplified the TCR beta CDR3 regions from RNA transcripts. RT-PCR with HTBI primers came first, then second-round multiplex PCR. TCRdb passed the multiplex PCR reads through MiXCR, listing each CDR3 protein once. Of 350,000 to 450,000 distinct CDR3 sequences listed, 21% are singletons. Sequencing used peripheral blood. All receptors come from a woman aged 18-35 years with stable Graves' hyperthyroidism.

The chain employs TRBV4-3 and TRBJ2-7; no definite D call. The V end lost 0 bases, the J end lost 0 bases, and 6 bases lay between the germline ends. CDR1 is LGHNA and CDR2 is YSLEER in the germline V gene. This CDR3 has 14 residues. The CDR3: CASSQDLASYEQYF. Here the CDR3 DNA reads TGCGCCAGCAGCCAAGATCTGGCCTCCTACGAGCAGTACTTC.

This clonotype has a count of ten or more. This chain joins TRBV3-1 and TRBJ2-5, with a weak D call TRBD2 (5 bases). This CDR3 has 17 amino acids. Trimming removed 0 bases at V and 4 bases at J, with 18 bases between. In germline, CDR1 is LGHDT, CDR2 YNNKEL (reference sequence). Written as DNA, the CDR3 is TGTGCCAGCAGCCAAGATCTTAGGGAGAGGTATTTAGAGACCCAGTACTTC. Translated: CASSQDLRERYLETQYF.

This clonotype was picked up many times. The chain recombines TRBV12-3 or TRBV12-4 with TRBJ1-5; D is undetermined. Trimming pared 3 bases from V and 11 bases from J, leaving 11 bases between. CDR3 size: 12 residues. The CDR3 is CASSFGMGSQHF. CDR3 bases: TGTGCCAGCAGTTTTGGTATGGGATCCCAGCATTTT.

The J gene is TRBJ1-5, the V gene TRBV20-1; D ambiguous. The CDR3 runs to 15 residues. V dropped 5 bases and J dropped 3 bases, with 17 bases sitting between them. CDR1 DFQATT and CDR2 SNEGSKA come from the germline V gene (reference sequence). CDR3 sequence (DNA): TGCAGTGCTCCAAAGGACGGCAGAGCCAATCAGCCCCAGCATTTT. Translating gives CSAPKDGRANQPQHF.

In DNA form, the CDR3 reads TGCGCCAGCAGCCAAGGTACCGGGACAGGCTACGAGCAGTACTTC. Translation gives CASSQGTGTGYEQYF. The V call is TRBV4-1, the J call TRBJ2-7, with 8 bases aligning to TRBD1. In germline, CDR1 is MGHRA, CDR2 YSYEKL. The V and J ends lost 1 base and 3 bases, in that order; junction bases with no gene match: 5. The CDR3 covers 15 residues.

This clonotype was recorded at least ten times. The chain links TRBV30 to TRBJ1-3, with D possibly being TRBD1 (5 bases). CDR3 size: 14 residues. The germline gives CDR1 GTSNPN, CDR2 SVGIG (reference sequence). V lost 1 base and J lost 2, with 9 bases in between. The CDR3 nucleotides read TGTGCCTGGAGTGAAGGGGCAGCTGGAAACACCATATATTTT. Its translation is CAWSEGAAGNTIYF.

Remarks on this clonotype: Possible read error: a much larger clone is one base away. The CDR3 coding sequence is TGTGCCAGTAGTAAGACGGGGAGTCAGCCCCAGCATTTT. This codes for CASSKTGSQPQHF. The V call is TRBV19, the J call TRBJ1-5; D is undetermined. The CDR3 covers 13 residues. V dropped 4 bases and J dropped 6 bases, with 10 bases sitting between them. Per germline, CDR1 LNHDA and CDR2 SQIVND (reference sequence).

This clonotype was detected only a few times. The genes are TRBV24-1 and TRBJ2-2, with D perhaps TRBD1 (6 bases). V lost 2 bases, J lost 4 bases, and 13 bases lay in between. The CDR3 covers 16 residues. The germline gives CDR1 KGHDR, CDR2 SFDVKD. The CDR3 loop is CATSDWGQVTTGELFF. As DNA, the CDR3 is TGTGCCACCAGTGATTGGGGGCAGGTTACCACCGGGGAGCTGTTTTTT.

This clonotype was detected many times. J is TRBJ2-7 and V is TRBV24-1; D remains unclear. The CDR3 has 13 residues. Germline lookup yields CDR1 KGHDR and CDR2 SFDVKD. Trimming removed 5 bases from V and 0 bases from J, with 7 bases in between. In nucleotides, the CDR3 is TGTGCCACCAGTGCGGCCAACTCCTACGAGCAGTACTTC. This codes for CATSAANSYEQYF.

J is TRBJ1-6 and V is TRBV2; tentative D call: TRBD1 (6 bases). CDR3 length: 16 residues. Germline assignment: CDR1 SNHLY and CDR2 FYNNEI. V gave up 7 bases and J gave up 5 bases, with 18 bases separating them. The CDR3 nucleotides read TGTGCCAGCACCGTGGGTAAGGGGGTGGATAATTCACCCCTCCACTTT. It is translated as CASTVGKGVDNSPLHF.